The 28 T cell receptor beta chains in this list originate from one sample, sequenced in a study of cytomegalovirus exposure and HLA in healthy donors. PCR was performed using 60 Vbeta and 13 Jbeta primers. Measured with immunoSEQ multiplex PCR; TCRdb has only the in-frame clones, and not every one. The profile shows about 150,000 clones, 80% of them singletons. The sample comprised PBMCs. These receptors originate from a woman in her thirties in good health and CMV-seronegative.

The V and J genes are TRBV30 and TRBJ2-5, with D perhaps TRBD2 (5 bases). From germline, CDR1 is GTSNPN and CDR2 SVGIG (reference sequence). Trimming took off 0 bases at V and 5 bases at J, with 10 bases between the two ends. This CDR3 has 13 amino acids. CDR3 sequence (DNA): TGTGCCTGGAGTGTAAGAGGGAAGGAGACCCAGTACTTC. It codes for CAWSVRGKETQYF.

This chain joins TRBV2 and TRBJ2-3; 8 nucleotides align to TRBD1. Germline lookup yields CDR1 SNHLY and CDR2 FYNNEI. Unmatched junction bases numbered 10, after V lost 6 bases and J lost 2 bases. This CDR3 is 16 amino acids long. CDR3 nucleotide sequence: TGTGCCAGCAGCCCTAGACAGGGGCGCCCCACAGATACGCAGTATTTT. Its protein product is CASSPRQGRPTDTQYF.

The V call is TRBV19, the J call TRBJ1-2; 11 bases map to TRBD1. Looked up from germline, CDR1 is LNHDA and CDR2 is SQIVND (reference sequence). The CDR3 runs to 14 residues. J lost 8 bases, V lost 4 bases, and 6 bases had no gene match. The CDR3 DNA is TGTGCCAGTAGTACGGACAGGGGGCTGGGGGGCTACACCTTC. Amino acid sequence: CASSTDRGLGGYTF.

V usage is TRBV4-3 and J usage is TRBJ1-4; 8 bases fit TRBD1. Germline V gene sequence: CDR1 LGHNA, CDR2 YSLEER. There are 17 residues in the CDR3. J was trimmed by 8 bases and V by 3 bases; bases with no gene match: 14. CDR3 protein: CASSQDLTGTGGEKLFF. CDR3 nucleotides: TGCGCCAGCAGCCAGGACTTGACCGGGACAGGTGGCGAAAAACTGTTTTTT.

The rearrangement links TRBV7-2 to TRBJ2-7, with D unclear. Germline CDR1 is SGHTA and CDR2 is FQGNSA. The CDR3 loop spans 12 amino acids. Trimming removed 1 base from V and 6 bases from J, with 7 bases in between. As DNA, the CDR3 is TGTGCCAGCAGCTTAGTAGCCCCCGAGCAGTACTTC. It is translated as CASSLVAPEQYF.

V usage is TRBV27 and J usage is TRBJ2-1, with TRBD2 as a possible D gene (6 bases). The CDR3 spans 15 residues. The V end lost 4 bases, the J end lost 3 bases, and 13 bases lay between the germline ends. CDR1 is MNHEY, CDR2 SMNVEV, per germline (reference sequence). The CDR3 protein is CASSWIEGLYNEQFF. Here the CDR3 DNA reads TGTGCCAGCAGTTGGATAGAGGGACTCTACAATGAGCAGTTCTTC.

CDR3 nucleotides: TGTGCCTGGAGTGCGGGAACAGATACGCAGTATTTT. Amino acids: CAWSAGTDTQYF. The genes are TRBV30 and TRBJ2-3, with D possibly TRBD2 on 5 matching bases. The CDR3 has 12 residues. Germline V gene lookup returns CDR1 GTSNPN and CDR2 SVGIG (reference sequence). V gave up 1 base and J gave up 3 bases, with 5 bases separating them.

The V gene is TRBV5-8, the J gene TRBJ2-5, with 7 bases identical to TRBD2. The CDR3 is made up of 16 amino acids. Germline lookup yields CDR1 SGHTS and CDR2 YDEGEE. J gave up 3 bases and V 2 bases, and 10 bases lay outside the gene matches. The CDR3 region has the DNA TGTGCCAGCAGCTTTGGTCGGCGAGCGGGGAAAGAGACCCAGTACTTC. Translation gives CASSFGRRAGKETQYF.

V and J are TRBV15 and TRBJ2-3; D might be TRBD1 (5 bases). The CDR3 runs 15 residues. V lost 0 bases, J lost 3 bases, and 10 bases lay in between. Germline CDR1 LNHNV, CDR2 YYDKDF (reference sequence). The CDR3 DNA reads TGTGCCACCAGCAGAGATGCCAGGGCGACAGATACGCAGTATTTT. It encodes CATSRDARATDTQYF.

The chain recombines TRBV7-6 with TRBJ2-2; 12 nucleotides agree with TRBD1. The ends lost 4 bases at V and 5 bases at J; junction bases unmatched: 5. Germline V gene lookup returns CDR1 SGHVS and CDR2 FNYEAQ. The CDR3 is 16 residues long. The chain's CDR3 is CASSSPGQGATGELFF. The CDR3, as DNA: TGTGCCAGCAGCTCTCCGGGACAGGGGGCGACCGGGGAGCTGTTTTTT.

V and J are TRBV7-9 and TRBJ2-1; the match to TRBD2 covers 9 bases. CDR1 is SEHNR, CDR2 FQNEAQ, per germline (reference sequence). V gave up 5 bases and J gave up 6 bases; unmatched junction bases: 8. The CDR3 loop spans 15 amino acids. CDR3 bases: TGTGCCAGCAGCATGACTAGCGGAGGAGGCAATGAGCAGTTCTTC. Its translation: CASSMTSGGGNEQFF.

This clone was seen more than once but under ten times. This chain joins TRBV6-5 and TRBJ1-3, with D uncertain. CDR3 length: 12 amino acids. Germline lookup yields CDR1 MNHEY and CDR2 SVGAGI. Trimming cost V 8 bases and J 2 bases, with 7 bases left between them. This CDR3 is CASGGTGNTIYF. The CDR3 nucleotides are TGTGCCAGCGGAGGGACTGGAAACACCATATATTTT.

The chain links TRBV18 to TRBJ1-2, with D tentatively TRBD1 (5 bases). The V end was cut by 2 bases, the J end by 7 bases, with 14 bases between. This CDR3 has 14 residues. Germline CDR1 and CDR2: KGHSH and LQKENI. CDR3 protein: CASSPETAPFGYTF. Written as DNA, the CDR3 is TGTGCCAGCTCACCAGAGACAGCCCCCTTTGGCTACACCTTC.

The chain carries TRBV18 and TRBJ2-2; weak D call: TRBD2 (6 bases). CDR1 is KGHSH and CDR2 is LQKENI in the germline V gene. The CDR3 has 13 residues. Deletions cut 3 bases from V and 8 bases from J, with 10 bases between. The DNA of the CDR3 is TGTGCCAGCTCACCTGGGACTTCGGGGGAGCTGTTTTTT. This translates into CASSPGTSGELFF.

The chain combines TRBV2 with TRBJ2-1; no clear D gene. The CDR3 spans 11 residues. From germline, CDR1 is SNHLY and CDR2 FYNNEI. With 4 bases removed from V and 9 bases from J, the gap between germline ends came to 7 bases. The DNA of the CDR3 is TGTGCCAGCAGTGGGTTGGCTGAGCAGTTCTTC. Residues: CASSGLAEQFF.

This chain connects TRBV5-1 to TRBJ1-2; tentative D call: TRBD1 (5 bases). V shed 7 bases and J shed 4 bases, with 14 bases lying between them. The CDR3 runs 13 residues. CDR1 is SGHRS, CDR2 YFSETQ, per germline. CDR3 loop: CASASDSSYGYTF. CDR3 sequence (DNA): TGCGCCAGCGCAAGCGACAGTTCCTATGGCTACACCTTC.

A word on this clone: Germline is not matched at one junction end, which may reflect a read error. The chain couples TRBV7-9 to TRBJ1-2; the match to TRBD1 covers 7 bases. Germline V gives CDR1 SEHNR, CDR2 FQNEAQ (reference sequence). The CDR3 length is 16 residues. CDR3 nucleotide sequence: TGTTCCAGCAGCCCCATACGGGACAGTAAGATGGAAGGCTACACCTTC. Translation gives CSSSPIRDSKMEGYTF.

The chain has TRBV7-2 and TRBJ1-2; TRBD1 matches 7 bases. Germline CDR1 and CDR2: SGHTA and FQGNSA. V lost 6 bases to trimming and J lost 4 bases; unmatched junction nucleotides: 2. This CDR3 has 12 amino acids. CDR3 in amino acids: CASRRTGYGYTF. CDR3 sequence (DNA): TGTGCCAGCAGACGGACAGGCTATGGCTACACCTTC.

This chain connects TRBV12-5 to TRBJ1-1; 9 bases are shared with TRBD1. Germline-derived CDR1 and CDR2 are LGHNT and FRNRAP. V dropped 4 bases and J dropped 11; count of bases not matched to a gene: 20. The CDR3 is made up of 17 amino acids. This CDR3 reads CASGWGGTTGTGCSAFF. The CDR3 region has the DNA TGTGCTAGTGGTTGGGGGGGAACGACCGGGACAGGGTGTTCGGCTTTCTTT.

Written as DNA, the CDR3 is TGTGCCAGCAGCCACCCCCTGACTAGCGGGAGGGGGGGTGAGCAGTTCTTC. This codes for CASSHPLTSGRGGEQFF. J is TRBJ2-1 and V is TRBV14; 14 bases align to TRBD2. The CDR3 spans 17 residues. Trimming took 3 bases from V and 9 from J; bases not matched to a gene: 10. The V gene's germline CDR1 is SGHDN and CDR2 FVKESK.

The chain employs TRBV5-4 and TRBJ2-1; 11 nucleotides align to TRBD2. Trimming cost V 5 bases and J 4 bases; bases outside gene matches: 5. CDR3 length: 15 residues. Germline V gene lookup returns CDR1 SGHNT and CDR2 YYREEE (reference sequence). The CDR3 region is CASRRTSGSYNEQFF. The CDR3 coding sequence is TGTGCCAGCAGACGGACTAGCGGGTCGTACAATGAGCAGTTCTTC.

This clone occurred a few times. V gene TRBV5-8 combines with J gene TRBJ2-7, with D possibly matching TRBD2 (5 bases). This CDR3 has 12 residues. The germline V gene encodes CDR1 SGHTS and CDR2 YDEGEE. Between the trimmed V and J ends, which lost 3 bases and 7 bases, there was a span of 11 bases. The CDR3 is CASSYGKSEQYF. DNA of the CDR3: TGTGCCAGCAGCTACGGGAAGTCTGAGCAGTACTTC.

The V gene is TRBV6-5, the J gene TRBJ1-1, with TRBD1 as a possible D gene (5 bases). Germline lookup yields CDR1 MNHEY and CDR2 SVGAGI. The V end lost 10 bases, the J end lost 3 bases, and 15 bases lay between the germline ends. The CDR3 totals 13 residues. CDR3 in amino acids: CATQTERYTEAFF. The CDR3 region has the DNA TGTGCCACACAGACAGAGCGCTACACTGAAGCTTTCTTT.

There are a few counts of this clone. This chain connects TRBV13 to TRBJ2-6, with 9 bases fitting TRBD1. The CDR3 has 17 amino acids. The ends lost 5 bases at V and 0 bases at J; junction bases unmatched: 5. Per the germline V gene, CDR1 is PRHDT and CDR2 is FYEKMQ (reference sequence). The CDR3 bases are TGTGCCAGCAGCCCGACAGGGGGGGTCTCTGGGGCCAACGTCCTGACTTTC. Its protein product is CASSPTGGVSGANVLTF. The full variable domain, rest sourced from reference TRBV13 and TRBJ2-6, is AAGVIQSPRHLIKEKRETATLKCYPIPRHDTVYWYQQGPGQDPQFLISFYEKMQSDKGSIPDRFSAQQFSDYHSELNMSSLELGDSALYFCASSPTGGVSGANVLTFGAGSRLTVL.

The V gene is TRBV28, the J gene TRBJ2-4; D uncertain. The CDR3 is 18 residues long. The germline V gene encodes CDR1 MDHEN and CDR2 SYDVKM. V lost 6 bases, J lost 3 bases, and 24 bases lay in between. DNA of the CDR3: TGTGCCAGCAGCTTCACTCTGAGGCTTCCCATAGGCAAAAACATTCAGTACTTC. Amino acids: CASSFTLRLPIGKNIQYF.

The CDR3: CASSVRPDRVEGYTF. The CDR3 coding sequence is TGTGCCAGCAGCGTACGCCCGGACAGGGTCGAAGGCTACACCTTC. This chain links TRBV9 with TRBJ1-2, with 8 positions matching TRBD1. J lost 8 bases, V lost 1 base, and 10 bases had no gene match. The CDR3 runs to 15 residues. The V gene's germline CDR1 is SGDLS and CDR2 YYNGEE.

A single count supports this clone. The CDR3 nucleotides read TGTGCCAGCAGTTCCCGGTACCCAGGGACAGATACGCAGTATTTT. Protein sequence: CASSSRYPGTDTQYF. V and J are TRBV27 and TRBJ2-3; tentative D call: TRBD1 (5 bases). CDR1 MNHEY and CDR2 SMNVEV come from the germline V gene (reference sequence). The CDR3 spans 15 residues. V was trimmed by 4 bases and J by 3 bases, leaving 14 bases between them.

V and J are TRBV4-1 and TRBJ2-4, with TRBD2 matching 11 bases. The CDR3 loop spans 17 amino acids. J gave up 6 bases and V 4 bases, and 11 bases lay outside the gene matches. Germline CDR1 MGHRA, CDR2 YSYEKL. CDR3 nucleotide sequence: TGCGCCAGCAGCCTTCCGACTAGCGGGAACGGCGGAAACATTCAGTACTTC. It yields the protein CASSLPTSGNGGNIQYF.